This TCR beta chain was sequenced during a study of radiotherapy plus CTLA-4 blockade in lung cancer. Turning to the study itself: For about 19% of patients, objective responses occurred, and approximately 31% had disease control. Study results and caveats: Blood TCR clones of tumor origin expanded after radiotherapy plus ipilimumab. How blood T cell clones changed early, along with interferon-beta, reportedly forecast response best.

Concerning this clone itself: What it binds is not known.

Libraries were prepared by immunoSEQ multiplex PCR; TCRdb keeps only in-frame clonotypes and omits some of them. The sample gives about 87,000 clones, 85% to 90% of which show up once; about a sixth is in the top ten. Focal radiation with ipilimumab CTLA-4 blockade was given to patients with chemo-refractory metastatic non-small-cell lung cancer. The CDR3 covers 11 residues. The V and J ends lost 5 bases and 7 bases respectively, with 5 bases between them. Germline V gives CDR1 SNHLY, CDR2 FYNNEI. The chain joins TRBV2 to TRBJ2-2; D call uncertain. This TCR derives from a human donor with non-small cell lung cancer that progressed on radiotherapy plus ipilimumab. Here the sequenced sample was peripheral blood, taken from a patient treated with radiotherapy plus ipilimumab. CDR3 bases: TGTGCCAGCAGTTGGTACGGGGAGCTGTTTTTT. Translated, it gives CASSWYGELFF.